The next 28 T cell receptor beta chains were all read from a single sample in a study of T cell changes during pregnancy in multiple sclerosis. Generated by immunoSEQ multiplex PCR, the TCRdb table keeps only in-frame clones and is missing some. The sample gives about 48,000 clones, roughly 88% of which show up once; roughly 1.2% is in the top ten. Sequencing was performed on CD4+ T cells from peripheral blood mononuclear cells, taken in the second trimester of pregnancy. Receptors were obtained from a female donor with multiple sclerosis, enrolled in a pregnancy study.

This chain uses TRBV28 with TRBJ2-5, with 8 bases aligning to TRBD2. The CDR3 covers 15 residues. The germline V gene has CDR1 MDHEN and CDR2 SYDVKM. The V segment lost 5 bases and the J segment 4 bases; nucleotides outside the gene matches: 9. This CDR3 reads CASSGAGVGGETQYF. Here the CDR3 DNA reads TGTGCCAGCAGTGGAGCGGGAGTGGGGGGAGAGACCCAGTACTTC.

CDR3 nucleotide sequence: TGTGCCAGCAGCGTAGAGGAGGGAAGCTCCTACGAGCAGTACTTC. It yields the protein CASSVEEGSSYEQYF. V is TRBV9 and J is TRBJ2-7; possibly TRBD2 for D (6 bases). V gave up 0 bases and J gave up 0 bases, with 10 bases separating them. Germline CDR1 and CDR2: SGDLS and YYNGEE. This CDR3 region has 15 residues.

The rearrangement uses TRBV9 and TRBJ2-3, with 7 bases matching TRBD1. CDR3 length: 16 amino acids. The germline CDR1 and CDR2 sequences are SGDLS and YYNGEE. J gave up 2 bases and V 3 bases, and 9 bases lay outside the gene matches. Here the CDR3 reads CASSAIEGADTDTQYF. CDR3 sequence (DNA): TGTGCCAGCAGCGCGATCGAGGGGGCGGACACAGATACGCAGTATTTT.

The chain couples TRBV6-5 to TRBJ2-2, with 8 bases identical to TRBD1. V was pared by 7 bases and J by 6 bases, with 10 bases of the junction left unmatched. The CDR3 consists of 15 residues. Germline V CDR1 and CDR2: MNHEY, SVGAGI. The CDR3 here is CASTHRQGMPGELFF. CDR3 nucleotide sequence: TGTGCCAGCACTCATCGACAGGGGATGCCCGGGGAGCTGTTTTTT.

The rearrangement joins TRBV5-1 to TRBJ2-6; D is undetermined. The CDR3 sequence is 13 residues long. CDR1 is SGHRS and CDR2 is YFSETQ in the germline V gene. V was trimmed by 6 bases and J by 2 bases, leaving 6 bases between them. The CDR3 loop reads CASNHAGANVLTF. The CDR3 nucleotides read TGCGCCAGCAATCATGCTGGGGCCAACGTCCTGACTTTC.

The chain combines TRBV2 with TRBJ1-5, with D uncertain. This CDR3 has 12 residues. The V gene lost 6 bases and the J gene lost 5 bases, with 8 bases spanning the gap. The germline V gene encodes CDR1 SNHLY and CDR2 FYNNEI. This CDR3 is CASRREDQPQHF. CDR3 coding DNA: TGTGCCAGCAGACGGGAGGATCAGCCCCAGCATTTT.

As DNA, the CDR3 is TGTGCCAGCAGTGAACCACGGGGAGGGGGGTACACTGAAGCTTTCTTT. Its protein is CASSEPRGGGYTEAFF. V gene TRBV6-1 combines with J gene TRBJ1-1, with D perhaps TRBD1 (6 bases). Germline V gene data show CDR1 as MNHNS and CDR2 as SASEGT. The CDR3 consists of 16 residues. V lost 2 bases to trimming and J lost 3 bases, with 16 bases between them.

This chain joins TRBV18 and TRBJ2-1; 14 nucleotides match TRBD2. The germline V gene has CDR1 KGHSH and CDR2 LQKENI. With 3 bases clipped from V and 9 bases from J, the junction kept 7 bases outside the gene matches. The CDR3 has 16 amino acids. The CDR3, as DNA: TGTGCCAGCTCACCCTCGACTAGCGGGAGGGCCGGTGAGCAGTTCTTC. Translation: CASSPSTSGRAGEQFF.

The V and J genes are TRBV2 and TRBJ2-1; D may be TRBD1 (5 bases). The CDR3 spans 14 residues. Germline CDR1 reads SNHLY; CDR2 reads FYNNEI. V lost 2 bases and J lost 5, with 10 bases in between. The CDR3 nucleotides read TGTGCCAGCAGTGAAAGGGTCAGGGACAATGAGCAGTTCTTC. Translation: CASSERVRDNEQFF.

This chain uses TRBV25-1 with TRBJ2-2; tentatively, D is TRBD1 (6 bases). The CDR3 runs 14 residues. With 0 bases removed from V and 6 bases from J, the gap between germline ends came to 8 bases. The germline gives CDR1 MGHDK, CDR2 SYGVNS. The CDR3 is CASSEYRGSGELFF. Written as DNA, the CDR3 is TGTGCCAGCAGTGAATATAGGGGGTCCGGGGAGCTGTTTTTT. Full variable domain (missing parts from reference TRBV25-1 and TRBJ2-2): EADIYQTPRYLVIGTGKKITLECSQTMGHDKMYWYQQDPGMELHLIHYSYGVNSTEKGDLSSESTVSRIRTEHFPLTLESARPSHTSQYLCASSEYRGSGELFFGEGSRLTVL.

This rearrangement joins TRBV28 to TRBJ1-5; maybe TRBD1 (5 bases). The CDR3 extends over 14 amino acids. Germline V lookup: CDR1 MDHEN, CDR2 SYDVKM. V was shortened by 1 base and J by 8 bases, with 12 bases between the two germline ends. CDR3 nucleotides: TGTGCCAGCAGTTTATCCCAGGGTTTTAAGCCCCAGCATTTT. Protein sequence: CASSLSQGFKPQHF.

The rearrangement joins TRBV7-2 to TRBJ2-1; 8 bases map to TRBD1. J gave up 4 bases and V 4 bases, and 3 bases lay outside the gene matches. This CDR3 spans 14 amino acids. CDR1 is SGHTA and CDR2 is FQGNSA in the germline V gene. CDR3 protein: CASSSGQGYNEQFF. DNA for the CDR3: TGTGCCAGCAGCTCAGGACAGGGTTACAATGAGCAGTTCTTC.

This rearrangement joins TRBV7-9 to TRBJ2-7; TRBD2 aligns across 13 bases. V lost 6 bases and J lost 7; bases outside the gene matches: 9. Germline V gene lookup returns CDR1 SEHNR and CDR2 FQNEAQ (reference sequence). The CDR3 has 15 amino acids. The CDR3 is CASRRTSGSREEQYF. The CDR3 coding sequence is TGTGCCAGCAGGCGGACTAGCGGGAGTCGGGAAGAGCAGTACTTC.

The chain carries TRBV5-1 and TRBJ2-7, with 10 positions matching TRBD1. The CDR3 contains 20 residues. With V trimmed by 2 bases and J by 4 bases, 21 bases remained unmatched. From germline, CDR1 is SGHRS and CDR2 YFSETQ. CDR3 DNA sequence: TGCGCCAGCAGCTTCTGGGGACAGGGGATGAGCGGACTAGGGGATTACGAGCAGTACTTC. It is translated as CASSFWGQGMSGLGDYEQYF.

The CDR3 nucleotides read TGTGCCAGCAGCTTAGGAGGGGGAACCTACGAGCAGTACTTC. Amino acid sequence: CASSLGGGTYEQYF. The J gene is TRBJ2-7, the V gene TRBV7-9, with a tentative D call TRBD1 (6 bases). V was cut by 1 base and J by 2 bases, with 9 bases left in between. This CDR3 region has 14 residues. The germline CDR1 and CDR2 sequences are SEHNR and FQNEAQ (reference sequence).

The V and J genes are TRBV21-1 and TRBJ1-5; TRBD1 is the table's D call and was not checked against the DNA. TRBV21-1 is given as a pseudogene. The CDR3 has 14 residues. The chain's CDR3 is CASSKGTGAQPQHF. CDR3 nucleotide sequence: TGTGCCAGCAGCAAAGGGACAGGGGCCCAGCCCCAGCATTTT.

This rearrangement joins TRBV7-8 to TRBJ2-3; 13 bases agree with TRBD2. Unmatched junction bases numbered 2, after V lost 8 bases and J lost 9 bases. The V gene's germline CDR1 is SGHVS and CDR2 FQNEAQ. This CDR3 has 12 amino acids. CDR3 in amino acids: CASGTSGETQYF. The CDR3 coding sequence is TGTGCCAGCGGGACTAGCGGGGAGACGCAGTATTTT.

V and J are TRBV19 and TRBJ2-5; D perhaps matches TRBD1 (5 bases). Deletions cut 2 bases from V and 2 bases from J, with 15 bases between. CDR3 size: 16 residues. Germline V gives CDR1 LNHDA, CDR2 SQIVND (reference sequence). The CDR3: CASSISTGRRQETQYF. CDR3 in DNA: TGTGCCAGTAGTATAAGTACAGGCAGGAGACAAGAGACCCAGTACTTC.

This sequence joins TRBV28 and TRBJ1-3; D is ambiguous. Trimming pared 3 bases from V and 0 bases from J, leaving 6 bases between. CDR3 length equals 14 residues. The germline V gene has CDR1 MDHEN and CDR2 SYDVKM. This CDR3 reads CASSLQVSGNTIYF. The CDR3 DNA reads TGTGCCAGCAGTTTGCAGGTCTCTGGAAACACCATATATTTT.

CDR3 nucleotides: TGTGCCTGGAGTACACTGCGGGCAGATACGCAGTATTTT. It encodes CAWSTLRADTQYF. J is TRBJ2-3 and V is TRBV30; tentative D call: TRBD2 (5 bases). CDR1 and CDR2 from the germline V gene are GTSNPN and SVGIG (reference sequence). Trimming took 2 bases from V and 4 from J, leaving 10 bases between them. This CDR3 is 13 amino acids long. Filled out from reference TRBV30 and TRBJ2-3, the complete variable domain reads SQTIHQWPATLVQPVGSPLSLECTVEGTSNPNLYWYRQAAGRGLQLLFYSVGIGQISSEVPQNLSASRPQDRQFILSSKKLLLSDSGFYLCAWSTLRADTQYFGPGTRLTVL.

This sequence joins TRBV18 and TRBJ2-7, with TRBD2 matching over 14 bases. The length of the CDR3 is 15 residues. V gave up 6 bases and J gave up 6 bases; unmatched junction bases: 7. Germline lookup yields CDR1 KGHSH and CDR2 LQKENI. In nucleotides, the CDR3 is TGTGCCAGCTCTCAGGGACTAGCGGGAGTGAGCGAGCAGTACTTC. Protein product: CASSQGLAGVSEQYF.

This chain connects TRBV2 to TRBJ2-3; 12 bases match TRBD2. V gave up 7 bases and J gave up 5 bases; unmatched junction bases: 16. Germline lookup yields CDR1 SNHLY and CDR2 FYNNEI. The CDR3 sequence is 18 residues long. The CDR3 bases are TGTGCCAGCACCAGACTAGCGGGAGACTCAAGAGGAGGAGATACGCAGTATTTT. This encodes CASTRLAGDSRGGDTQYF.

V and J are TRBV7-2 and TRBJ1-5, with D perhaps matching TRBD1 (6 bases). The CDR3 consists of 15 residues. Trimming shortened V by 4 bases and J by 6 bases, and 16 bases separated the two germline ends. The germline V gene encodes CDR1 SGHTA and CDR2 FQGNSA. Written as DNA, the CDR3 is TGTGCCAGCAGCTCCCTCGGTGGGGGCGGTCAGCCCCAGCATTTT. This codes for CASSSLGGGGQPQHF.

The rearrangement links TRBV4-2 to TRBJ2-1; TRBD1 might be the D (5 bases). Trimming took off 5 bases at V and 16 bases at J, with 21 bases between the two ends. The germline CDR1 and CDR2 sequences are LGHNA and YNFKEQ. The CDR3 has 13 amino acids. CDR3 DNA: TGTGCCAGCAGCGAAACCGACAGTCGAGAGTTTTTCTTC. It codes for CASSETDSREFFF.

The chain links TRBV6-5 to TRBJ1-3; 10 nucleotides line up with TRBD1. This CDR3 is 16 amino acids long. Germline V lookup: CDR1 MNHEY, CDR2 SVGAGI. V lost 2 bases and J lost 4; bases outside the gene matches: 5. Here the CDR3 reads CASSYQGQGVGNTIYF. The CDR3 DNA is TGTGCCAGCAGTTACCAAGGACAGGGGGTAGGAAACACCATATATTTT.

The chain uses TRBV28 and TRBJ2-5; 8 bases fit TRBD1. This CDR3 contains 14 residues. J gave up 4 bases and V 10 bases, and 11 bases lay outside the gene matches. Per the germline V gene, CDR1 is MDHEN and CDR2 is SYDVKM. Here the CDR3 reads CATDSGQGLETQYF. For the CDR3, the DNA is TGTGCCACCGACTCTGGACAGGGACTAGAGACCCAGTACTTC.

The J gene is TRBJ2-7, the V gene TRBV4-2, with 11 bases aligning to TRBD2. Germline assignment: CDR1 LGHNA and CDR2 YNFKEQ. Trimming took 4 bases from V and 4 from J; bases not matched to a gene: 6. The CDR3 covers 15 residues. The CDR3 DNA is TGTGCCAGCAGCCCGGGGACTAGCGGAGATTACGAGCAGTACTTC. This encodes CASSPGTSGDYEQYF.

The chain's CDR3 is CASRWDRGTDTQYF. The DNA of the CDR3 is TGTGCCAGCAGATGGGACAGGGGAACAGATACGCAGTATTTT. This chain joins TRBV28 and TRBJ2-3, with 10 positions matching TRBD1. The CDR3 spans 14 residues. CDR1 is MDHEN and CDR2 is SYDVKM in the germline V gene. Germline trimming cut 6 bases from V and 3 bases from J; bases unmatched to any gene: 3.